This T cell receptor beta chain originates from a study of blood T cell repertoires in COVID-19. Trimming cost V 7 bases and J 5 bases, with 18 bases left between them. Germline V gene data show CDR1 as SGHAT and CDR2 as FQNNGV. The CDR3 consists of 15 residues. Method: immunoSEQ multiplex PCR; TCRdb's copy keeps in-frame clones and lacks some. The data contain under 450,000 clones, approximately 86% of them seen just once; the ten biggest clones take up around 7.4%. V is TRBV11-2 and J is TRBJ2-4; D is possibly TRBD1 (6 bases). The receptor comes from a woman in her sixties with COVID-19, enrolled during active disease. The specimen sequenced was peripheral blood. DNA of the CDR3: TGTGCCAGCACCACTGACAGGTCGTGGCAAAACATTCAGTACTTC. Translated: CASTTDRSWQNIQYF.